This passage covers 11 T cell receptor beta chains from one sample sequenced in a study of T cell responses to AZD1222 COVID-19 vaccine. Data came from immunoSEQ multiplex PCR; TCRdb stores just in-frame clones and leaves some out. The sample has approximately 180,000 clones, around nine tenths seen once. The input for sequencing was peripheral blood, taken 28 days after the second dose of the MenACWY control vaccine. Every receptor here comes from an adult who received the MenACWY meningococcal vaccine as a control.

The chain's CDR3 is CASSFGRTGELFF. CDR3 DNA: TGTGCCAGCAGCTTTGGCAGGACCGGGGAGCTGTTTTTT. The genes are TRBV7-2 and TRBJ2-2; no clear D gene. V gave up 3 bases and J gave up 5 bases, with 7 bases separating them. Germline V lookup: CDR1 SGHTA, CDR2 FQGNSA. This CDR3 is built from 13 residues.

This chain uses TRBV5-1 with TRBJ2-1; D is perhaps TRBD1 (6 bases). CDR1 SGHRS and CDR2 YFSETQ come from the germline V gene. V dropped 3 bases and J dropped 9 bases, with 7 bases sitting between them. This CDR3 has 11 residues. Here the CDR3 DNA reads TGCGCCAGCAGCTCAGGGGCTGAGCAGTTCTTC. Translated: CASSSGAEQFF.

This chain connects TRBV7-2 to TRBJ1-2, with 7 bases identical to TRBD1. J lost 7 bases, V lost 0 bases, and 8 bases had no gene match. Germline CDR1 is SGHTA and CDR2 is FQGNSA. There are 15 residues in the CDR3. CDR3 sequence (DNA): TGTGCCAGCAGCTTAGCTGGCCAGGGGGTTAGTGGCTACACCTTC. It encodes CASSLAGQGVSGYTF.

V and J are TRBV19 and TRBJ1-5, with a possible D match to TRBD1 (6 bases). The V gene lost 5 bases and the J gene lost 6 bases, with 17 bases spanning the gap. The CDR3 runs to 15 residues. Germline CDR1 reads LNHDA; CDR2 reads SQIVND (reference sequence). The CDR3 region has the DNA TGTGCCAGTAGTCCCGGTCCGGGAGGGGGTCAGCCCCAGCATTTT. This encodes CASSPGPGGGQPQHF. The full variable domain, completed using reference TRBV19 and TRBJ1-5, is DGGITQSPKYLFRKEGQNVTLSCEQNLNHDAMYWYRQDPGQGLRLIYYSQIVNDFQKGDIAEGYSVSREKKESFPLTVTSAQKNPTAFYLCASSPGPGGGQPQHFGDGTRLSIL.

This chain uses TRBV19 with TRBJ1-5; D gene uncertain. Per germline, CDR1 LNHDA and CDR2 SQIVND (reference sequence). The V end was cut by 7 bases, the J end by 6 bases, with 16 bases between. The CDR3 contains 14 residues. The CDR3 loop reads CASNLWGIGQPQHF. CDR3 bases: TGTGCCAGTAATTTATGGGGAATTGGTCAGCCCCAGCATTTT.

V and J are TRBV12-3 or TRBV12-4 and TRBJ2-7; TRBD1 aligns across 8 bases. This CDR3 is 13 amino acids long. The V gene end was trimmed by 8 bases and the J gene end by 2 bases; junction bases not matched to a gene: 5. The CDR3 DNA is TGTGCCAGCGGTCAACAGGGGGCCTACGAGCAGTACTTC. Amino acids: CASGQQGAYEQYF.

The chain employs TRBV5-6 and TRBJ1-2, with TRBD1 matching 10 bases. This CDR3 is built from 16 residues. Germline assignment: CDR1 SGHDT and CDR2 YYEEEE. V lost 0 bases, J lost 2 bases, and 4 bases stayed unmatched. The CDR3 reads CASSLVGQGGNYGYTF. CDR3 DNA: TGTGCCAGCAGCTTGGTCGGACAGGGGGGCAACTATGGCTACACCTTC.

The rearrangement joins TRBV5-8 to TRBJ1-4; no clear D gene. The CDR3 sequence is 14 residues long. Trimming shortened V by 4 bases and J by 3 bases, and 10 bases separated the two germline ends. The germline CDR1 and CDR2 sequences are SGHTS and YDEGEE. CDR3 DNA sequence: TGTGCCAGCAGCGAGGGATCCGCTAATGAAAAACTGTTTTTT. Its translation is CASSEGSANEKLFF.

This chain joins TRBV3-1 (or the pseudogene TRBV3-2) and TRBJ2-1; the D is unclear. V lost 0 bases and J 7 bases, leaving 13 bases between the germline ends. Per the germline V gene, CDR1 is LGHDT and CDR2 is YNNKEL (reference sequence). The CDR3 loop spans 15 amino acids. The CDR3, as DNA: TGTGCCAGCAGCCAAGATAAGGGCGCATGGAATGAGCAGTTCTTC. It specifies CASSQDKGAWNEQFF.

The chain is built from TRBV3-1 (or the pseudogene TRBV3-2) and TRBJ2-7, with 9 positions matching TRBD1. CDR1 LGHDT and CDR2 YNNKEL come from the germline V gene (reference sequence). Germline trimming cut 4 bases from V and 3 bases from J; bases unmatched to any gene: 4. This CDR3 contains 14 residues. The DNA of the CDR3 is TGTGCCAGCAGCCGAGCGACAGGGGGCTACGAGCAGTACTTC. This gives the protein CASSRATGGYEQYF.

This clone came up once. This sequence joins TRBV30 and TRBJ1-2, with D unclear. The germline gives CDR1 GTSNPN, CDR2 SVGIG (reference sequence). The CDR3 extends over 17 amino acids. V dropped 0 bases and J dropped 8 bases, with 25 bases sitting between them. CDR3 in amino acids: CAWSVTRTDYPSGGYTF. The CDR3 DNA sequence: TGTGCCTGGAGTGTAACTCGGACCGACTACCCCTCCGGGGGCTACACCTTC.